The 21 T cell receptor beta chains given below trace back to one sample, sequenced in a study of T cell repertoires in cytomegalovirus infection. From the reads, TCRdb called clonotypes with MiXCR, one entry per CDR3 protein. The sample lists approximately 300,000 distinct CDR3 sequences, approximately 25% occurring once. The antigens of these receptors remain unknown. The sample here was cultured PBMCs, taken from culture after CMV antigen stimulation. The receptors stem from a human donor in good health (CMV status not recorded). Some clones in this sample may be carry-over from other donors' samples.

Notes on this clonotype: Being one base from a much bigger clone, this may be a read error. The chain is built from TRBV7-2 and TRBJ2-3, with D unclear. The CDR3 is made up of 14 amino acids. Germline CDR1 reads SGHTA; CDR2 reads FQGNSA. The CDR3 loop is CASSLGLNTDMQYF. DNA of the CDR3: TGTGCCAGCAGCTTAGGTCTAAACACAGATATGCAGTATTTT.

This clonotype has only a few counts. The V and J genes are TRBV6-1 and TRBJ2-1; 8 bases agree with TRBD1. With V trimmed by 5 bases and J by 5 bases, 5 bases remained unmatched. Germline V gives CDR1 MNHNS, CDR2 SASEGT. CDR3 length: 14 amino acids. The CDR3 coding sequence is TGTGCCAGCAGTATGAGGACAGGGCACAATGAGCAGTTCTTC. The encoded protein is CASSMRTGHNEQFF.

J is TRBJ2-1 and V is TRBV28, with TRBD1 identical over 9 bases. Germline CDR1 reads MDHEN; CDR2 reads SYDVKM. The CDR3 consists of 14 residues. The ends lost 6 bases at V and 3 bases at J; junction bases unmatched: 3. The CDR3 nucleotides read TGTGCCAGCAGGGGGACAGGGTTCTACAATGAGCAGTTCTTC. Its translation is CASRGTGFYNEQFF.

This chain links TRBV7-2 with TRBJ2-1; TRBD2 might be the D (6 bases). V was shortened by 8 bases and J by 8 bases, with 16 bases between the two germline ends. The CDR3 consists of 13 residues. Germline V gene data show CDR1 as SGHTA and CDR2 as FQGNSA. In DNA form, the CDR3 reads TGTGCCAGCGAATTTCGGGGGTCCGATGAGCAGTTCTTC. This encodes CASEFRGSDEQFF.

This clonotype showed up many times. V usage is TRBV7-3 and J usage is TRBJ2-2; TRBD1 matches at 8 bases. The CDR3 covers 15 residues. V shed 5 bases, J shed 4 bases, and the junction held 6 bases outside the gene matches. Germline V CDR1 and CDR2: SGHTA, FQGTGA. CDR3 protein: CASSRTGGSTGELFF. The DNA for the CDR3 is TGTGCCAGCAGCCGCACAGGGGGGTCCACCGGGGAGCTGTTTTTT.

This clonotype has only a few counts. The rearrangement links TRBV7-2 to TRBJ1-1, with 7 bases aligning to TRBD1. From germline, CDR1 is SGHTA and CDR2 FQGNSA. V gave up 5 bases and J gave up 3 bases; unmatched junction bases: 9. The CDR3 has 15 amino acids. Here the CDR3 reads CASSPRQGMYTEAFF. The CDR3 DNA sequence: TGTGCCAGCAGCCCTCGACAGGGTATGTACACTGAAGCTTTCTTT.

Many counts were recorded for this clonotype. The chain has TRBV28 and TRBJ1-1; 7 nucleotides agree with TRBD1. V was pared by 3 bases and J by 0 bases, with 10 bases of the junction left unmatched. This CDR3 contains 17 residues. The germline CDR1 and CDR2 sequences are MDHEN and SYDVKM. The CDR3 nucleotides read TGTGCCAGCAGTTTTCCCCTCAGGGGGGCGATGAACACTGAAGCTTTCTTT. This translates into CASSFPLRGAMNTEAFF.

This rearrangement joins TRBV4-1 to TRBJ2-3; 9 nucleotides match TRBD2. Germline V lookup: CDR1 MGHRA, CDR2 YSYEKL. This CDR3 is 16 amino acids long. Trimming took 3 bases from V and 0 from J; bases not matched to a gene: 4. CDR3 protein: CASSHRLAGSTDTQYF. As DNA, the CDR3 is TGCGCCAGCAGCCACCGCCTAGCGGGAAGCACAGATACGCAGTATTTT.

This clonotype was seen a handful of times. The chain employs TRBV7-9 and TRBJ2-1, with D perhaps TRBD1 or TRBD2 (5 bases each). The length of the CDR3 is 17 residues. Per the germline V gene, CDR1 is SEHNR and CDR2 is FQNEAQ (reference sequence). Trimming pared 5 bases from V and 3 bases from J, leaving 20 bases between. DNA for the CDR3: TGTGCCAGCAGCGCCACAGGAGGTGGGCGAAGCTACAATGAGCAGTTCTTC. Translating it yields CASSATGGGRSYNEQFF.

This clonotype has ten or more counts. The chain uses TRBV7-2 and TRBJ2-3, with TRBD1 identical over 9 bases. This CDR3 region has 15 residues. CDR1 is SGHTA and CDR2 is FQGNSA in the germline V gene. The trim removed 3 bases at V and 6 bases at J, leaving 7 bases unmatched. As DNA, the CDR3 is TGTGCCAGCAGCTTGGGGACAGGGTCGCGGGATACGCAGTATTTT. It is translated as CASSLGTGSRDTQYF. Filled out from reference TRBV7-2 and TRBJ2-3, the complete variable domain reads GAGVSQSPSNKVTEKGKDVELRCDPISGHTALYWYRQSLGQGLEFLIYFQGNSAPDKSGLPSDRFSAERTGGSVSTLTIQRTQQEDSAVYLCASSLGTGSRDTQYFGPGTRLTVL.

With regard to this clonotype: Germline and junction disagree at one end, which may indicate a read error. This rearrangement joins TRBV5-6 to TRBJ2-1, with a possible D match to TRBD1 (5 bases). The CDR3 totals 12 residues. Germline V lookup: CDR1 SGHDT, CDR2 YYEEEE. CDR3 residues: CASRGVGALLSF. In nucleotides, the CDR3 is TGTGCCAGCAGAGGGGTCGGAGCCCTTCTATCCTTC.

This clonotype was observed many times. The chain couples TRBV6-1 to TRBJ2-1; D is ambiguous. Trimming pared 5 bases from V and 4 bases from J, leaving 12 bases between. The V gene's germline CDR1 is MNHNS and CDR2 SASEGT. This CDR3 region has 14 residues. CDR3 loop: CASSSLLKYNEQFF. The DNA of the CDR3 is TGTGCCAGCAGTTCCCTATTAAAATACAATGAGCAGTTCTTC.

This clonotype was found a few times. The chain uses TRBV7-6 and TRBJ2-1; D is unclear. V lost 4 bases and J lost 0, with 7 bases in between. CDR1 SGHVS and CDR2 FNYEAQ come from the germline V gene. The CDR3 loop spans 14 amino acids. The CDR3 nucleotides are TGTGCCAGCAGCTCACCCCCCTCCTACAATGAGCAGTTCTTC. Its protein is CASSSPPSYNEQFF.

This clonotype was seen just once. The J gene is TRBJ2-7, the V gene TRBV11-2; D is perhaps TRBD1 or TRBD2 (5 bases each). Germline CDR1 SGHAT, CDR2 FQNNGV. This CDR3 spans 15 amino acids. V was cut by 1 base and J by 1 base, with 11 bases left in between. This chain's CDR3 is CASSLVRGKSYEQYF. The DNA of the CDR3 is TGTGCCAGCAGCTTAGTACGGGGCAAGTCCTACGAGCAGTACTTC.

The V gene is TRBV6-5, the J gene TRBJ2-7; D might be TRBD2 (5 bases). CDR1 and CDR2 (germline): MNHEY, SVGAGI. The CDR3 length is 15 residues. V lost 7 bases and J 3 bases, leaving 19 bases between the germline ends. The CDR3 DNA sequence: TGTGCCAGCAAAATTGGTGGGATGGGGAGCTACGAGCAGTACTTC. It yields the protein CASKIGGMGSYEQYF.

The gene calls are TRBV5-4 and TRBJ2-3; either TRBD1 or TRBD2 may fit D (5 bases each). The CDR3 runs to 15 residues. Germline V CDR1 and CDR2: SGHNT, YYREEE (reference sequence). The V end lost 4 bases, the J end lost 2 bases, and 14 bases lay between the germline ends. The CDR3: CASSRRGYLTDTQYF. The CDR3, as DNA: TGTGCCAGCAGCCGCCGGGGCTACCTCACAGATACGCAGTATTTT.

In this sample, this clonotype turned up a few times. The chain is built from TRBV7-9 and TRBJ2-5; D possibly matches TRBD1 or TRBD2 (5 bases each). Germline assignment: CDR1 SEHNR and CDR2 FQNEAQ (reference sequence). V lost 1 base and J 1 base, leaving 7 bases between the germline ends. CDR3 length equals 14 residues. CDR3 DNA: TGTGCCAGCAGCTTAGTGGGGACCCAAGAGACCCAGTACTTC. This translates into CASSLVGTQETQYF.

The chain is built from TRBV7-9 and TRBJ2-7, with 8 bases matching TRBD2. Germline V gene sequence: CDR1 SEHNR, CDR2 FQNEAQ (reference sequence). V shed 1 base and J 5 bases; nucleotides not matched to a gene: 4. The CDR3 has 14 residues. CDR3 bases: TGTGCCAGCAGCTTAGAACTAGCGGCCAACGAGCAGTACTTC. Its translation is CASSLELAANEQYF.

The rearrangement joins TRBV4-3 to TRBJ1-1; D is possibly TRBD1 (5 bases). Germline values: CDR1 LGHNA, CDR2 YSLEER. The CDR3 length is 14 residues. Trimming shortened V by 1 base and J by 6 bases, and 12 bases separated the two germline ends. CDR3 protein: CASSQARGSPEAFF. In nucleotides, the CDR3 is TGCGCCAGCAGCCAAGCACGGGGGTCTCCTGAAGCTTTCTTT.

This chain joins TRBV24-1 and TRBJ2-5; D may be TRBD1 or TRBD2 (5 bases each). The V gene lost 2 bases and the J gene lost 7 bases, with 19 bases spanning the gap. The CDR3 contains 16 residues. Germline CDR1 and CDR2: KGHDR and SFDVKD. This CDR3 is CATSDSQGAVLGTQYF. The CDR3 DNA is TGTGCCACCAGTGATTCGCAGGGAGCCGTACTCGGGACCCAGTACTTC.

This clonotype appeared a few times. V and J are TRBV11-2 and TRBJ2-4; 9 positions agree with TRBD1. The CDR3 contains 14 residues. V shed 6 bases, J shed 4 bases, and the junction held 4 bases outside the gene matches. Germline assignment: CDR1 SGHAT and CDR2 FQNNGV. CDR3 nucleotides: TGTGCCAGCAGTTATGGACAGGGGAAAAACATTCAGTACTTC. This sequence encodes CASSYGQGKNIQYF.